This is a list of T cell receptor beta chains from one sample in a study of blood T cell repertoires in COVID-19. Clones were sequenced by immunoSEQ multiplex PCR, and TCRdb holds only the in-frame ones, with some missing. The sample records fewer than 35,000 clones, approximately 85% being singletons. The specimen was peripheral blood. The receptors come from a man in his 60s with active COVID-19. Both conserved end residues are part of each CDR3. D genes are given only for firm matches. Size tells how often a clone was seen (once, few, many) or the class of an expanded clone, and some rows leave it out.

abundance	v_gene	j_gene	d_gene	CDR3aa	CDR3nt
-	TRBV4-2	TRBJ2-1	-	CASSQEGGRGNNEQFF	TGTGCCAGCAGCCAAGAGGGGGGACGGGGGAACAATGAGCAGTTCTTC
once	TRBV2	TRBJ2-7	-	CASKRRTESSYEQYF	TGTGCCAGCAAGAGAAGAACTGAGAGCTCCTACGAGCAGTACTTC
-	TRBV5-6	TRBJ2-3	TRBD2	CASSLEGLGFTDTQYF	TGTGCCAGCAGCTTGGAGGGACTAGGCTTCACAGATACGCAGTATTTT
-	TRBV5-5	TRBJ2-1	-	CASSLLGGPYNEQFF	TGTGCCAGCAGCTTGTTGGGGGGGCCATACAATGAGCAGTTCTTC
-	TRBV24-1	TRBJ2-2	TRBD2	CATSVGRDTGELFF	TGTGCCACCAGTGTTGGGAGGGACACCGGGGAGCTGTTTTTT
-	TRBV6-2/TRBV6-3	TRBJ1-3	-	CASSWAISGNTIYF	TGTGCCAGCAGTTGGGCCATCTCTGGAAACACCATATATTTT
few	TRBV3-1/TRBV3-2	TRBJ2-5	-	CASSQGPAGGGSQETQYF	TGTGCCAGCAGCCAAGGCCCGGCAGGGGGAGGAAGCCAAGAGACCCAGTACTTC
-	TRBV24-1	TRBJ2-3	TRBD2	CATSDTSGVGTDTQYF	TGTGCCACCAGTGACACTAGCGGGGTGGGCACAGATACGCAGTATTTT
-	TRBV27	TRBJ1-2	TRBD1	CASSMRDSLGYTF	TGTGCCAGCAGTATGAGGGACAGCCTAGGCTACACCTTC
-	TRBV11-2	TRBJ2-5	TRBD2	CASSASRLSGTETQYF	TGTGCCAGCAGCGCTTCCCGACTTAGCGGGACCGAGACCCAGTACTTC
-	TRBV6-1	TRBJ2-1	-	CASSELGAWDNEQFF	TGTGCCAGCAGTGAACTGGGGGCTTGGGACAATGAGCAGTTCTTC
-	TRBV27	TRBJ2-7	-	CASTRSGSTNEQYF	TGTGCCAGCACACGAAGCGGTTCCACCAACGAGCAGTACTTC
-	TRBV6-5	TRBJ2-1	TRBD2	CASSSVAGGVEQFF	TGTGCCAGCAGTTCCGTAGCGGGAGGAGTAGAGCAGTTCTTC
-	TRBV18	TRBJ2-1	-	CASYTGNMHEQFF	TGTGCCAGCTACACAGGAAATATGCATGAGCAGTTCTTC
-	TRBV10-2	TRBJ2-3	TRBD1	CASSHRGFEDTQYF	TGCGCCAGCAGCCACAGGGGTTTCGAGGATACGCAGTATTTT
-	TRBV7-6	TRBJ2-3	TRBD2	CASSSSLAVTDTQYF	TGTGCCAGCAGCTCGTCTCTAGCGGTGACAGATACGCAGTATTTT
once	TRBV9	TRBJ1-1	-	CASSVAGAAEAFF	TGTGCCAGCAGCGTAGCAGGGGCCGCTGAAGCTTTCTTT
-	TRBV19	TRBJ2-2	TRBD2	CASSITGGPPGELFF	TGTGCCAGTAGTATCACGGGAGGGCCTCCCGGGGAGCTGTTTTTT
-	TRBV27	TRBJ1-5	TRBD1	CASRQGFDQPQHF	TGTGCCAGTAGACAGGGGTTCGATCAGCCCCAGCATTTT
few	TRBV15	TRBJ2-1	-	CATQITRRTLNEQFF	TGTGCCACCCAGATCACTAGGCGCACCCTCAATGAGCAGTTCTTC
-	TRBV27	TRBJ1-6	-	CASSLTEVLVSPLHF	TGTGCCAGCAGCCTAACAGAAGTGCTGGTTTCACCCCTCCACTTT
-	TRBV4-2	TRBJ2-5	TRBD2	CASSQDLAGGPNQETQYF	TGTGCCAGCAGCCAAGATCTGGCGGGAGGGCCGAACCAAGAGACCCAGTACTTC
-	TRBV4-2	TRBJ2-5	TRBD2	CASSQSAGVERETQYF	TGTGCCAGCAGCCAATCGGCGGGAGTTGAGAGGGAGACCCAGTACTTC
few	TRBV7-2	TRBJ1-3	TRBD1	CASSYAHGTGSGNTIYF	TGTGCCAGCAGCTACGCCCACGGGACAGGGAGTGGAAACACCATATATTTT
-	TRBV15	TRBJ2-5	-	CATREGIIETQYF	TGTGCCACCAGGGAGGGGATTATAGAGACCCAGTACTTC
-	TRBV6-2/TRBV6-3	TRBJ1-1	TRBD1	CASSSAQGAMNTEAFF	TGTGCCAGCAGTTCTGCACAGGGGGCTATGAACACTGAAGCTTTCTTT
-	TRBV7-2	TRBJ2-3	-	CASSFYGSTDTQYF	TGTGCCAGCAGCTTCTATGGTAGCACAGATACGCAGTATTTT
-	TRBV3-1/TRBV3-2	TRBJ2-5	TRBD2	CASSQGPSGIQETQYF	TGTGCCAGCAGCCAAGGTCCTAGCGGGATTCAAGAGACCCAGTACTTC
-	TRBV5-4	TRBJ2-1	TRBD2	CASSNPGLAGREQFF	TGTGCCAGCAGCAATCCGGGACTAGCGGGAAGAGAGCAGTTCTTC
-	TRBV9	TRBJ2-1	-	CASSGTTRGEQFF	TGTGCCAGCAGCGGGACGACTAGGGGTGAGCAGTTCTTC
-	TRBV6-5	TRBJ2-7	TRBD1	CASHRGPTTYEQYF	TGTGCCAGCCACAGGGGGCCCACAACCTACGAGCAGTACTTC
-	TRBV6-5	TRBJ2-2	TRBD2	CASKPGGSGTGELFF	TGTGCCAGCAAACCCGGCGGGAGTGGCACCGGGGAGCTGTTTTTT
-	TRBV5-5	TRBJ2-1	TRBD2	CASSRLAGVPNEQFF	TGTGCCAGCAGCCGCCTGGCGGGAGTACCCAATGAGCAGTTCTTC
-	TRBV5-5	TRBJ2-2	TRBD1	CASSLRDRDVGELFF	TGTGCCAGCAGCTTGCGGGACAGGGATGTCGGGGAGCTGTTTTTT